This T cell receptor beta chain was found in a study of regulatory T cells in long-lasting Graves disease (dated by TCRdb to the early 2020s). Describing the broader study: Patients with newly diagnosed Graves' disease had been on antithyroid drugs for under 3 months. The study took place in China and was registered as a clinical trial. A total of about 33 samples underwent TCR sequencing, from about 13 patients with persistent Graves' disease and approximately 20 patients with newly diagnosed Graves' disease. This study used TCR sequencing and RNA sequencing of peripheral blood to compare persistent Graves' disease patients against newly diagnosed Graves' disease patients.

For this chain, trimming is 4 bases at the V end and 6 bases at the J end, and the number of junction bases without a gene match is 7. From its cysteine to its phenylalanine, the CDR3 spans 15 amino acids. The sequence is cut down to CDR3 DNA, 45 bases in frame from base 1. The germline V gene supplies CDR1 SGHDT and CDR2 YYEEEE. What the study reported, not specific to this receptor: The authors acknowledged the small sample size as a limitation that may reduce accuracy. Persistent disease showed preferential use of TRBV28, TRBJ1-2 and TRBJ2-5, whereas newly diagnosed disease favored TRBV20-1 and TRBJ2-1. Compared with newly diagnosed patients, persistent Graves' disease patients had lower TCR Shannon entropy and fewer highly expanded clones, which suggests clonal expansion. More public clonotypes were shared among persistent patients (2,741) than among newly diagnosed patients (under 1,000). The study examined only peripheral blood because the primary lesion, thyroid tissue, could not be accessed. Sequencing and analysis were restricted to the TCR beta chain.

This clonotype has at least ten counts. Its antigen target is currently unknown. Base qualities are not provided; no much larger clone lies one nucleotide away. This specimen's time point label, per the study, means: newly diagnosed GD, antithyroid drugs for less than 3 months. For both TCR sequencing and RNA sequencing, RNA was extracted from PBMCs in TRIzol. The diagnosis of Graves' disease followed American Thyroid Association guidelines. The patients came from an endocrinology department in Xi'an, China. From each patient, around 9.3 milliliters of peripheral blood was collected into an EDTA anticoagulant tube. Ficoll Paque Plus density gradient separation was used to isolate PBMCs, and no further T cell sorting was done. An Agilent 2100 Bioanalyzer and agarose gel were used to assess RNA quality, and a NanoDrop 2000 was used to measure RNA concentration. The protocol used for the library was multiplex PCR. Instrument on record: Illumina HiSeq 4000. To build TCR beta libraries, CDR3 regions were amplified by Arm-PCR using iRepertoire HTBI primers. Before sequencing, the PCR products underwent gel purification. The authors processed their data as follows. Gene usage analysis of CDR3 amino acid clonotypes relied on the roughly 58 TRBV and more than twelve TRBJ segments identified across samples. Filtered high-quality paired reads were merged into contigs using COPE and FqMerger. BLAST was used to align contigs to IMGT TRBV, TRBD and TRBJ reference genes, and CDR3 was defined according to IMGT. Highly expanded clones were defined as clonotypes with a frequency above 0.1%. Repertoire diversity was measured by Shannon entropy, and V-J evenness by the Gini coefficient. A clonotype was considered public if more than one individual shared it. The raw public data were reprocessed by TCRdb itself: fastp quality trimming at Q25, MiXCR clonotype calling, in-frame beta chains only. CDR3 protein duplicates are merged, each entry listing the most common genes and DNA. TCRdb, rather than the study authors, made the V and J calls. The sample records about 350,000 distinct CDR3 sequences, roughly 15% of which are singletons. The ten largest make up around 21% of the sample.

These same data were also listed under a study on T cells in Graves' hyperthyroidism and ophthalmopathy. As the second study states: Graves' hyperthyroidism was defined as stable when no progression to ophthalmopathy occurred over 18 months of follow-up. Hyperthyroidism patients were aged 18 to 65 years and newly diagnosed, with disease duration of less than 2 months. Any patient with an uncontrolled infection, another autoimmune disease, pregnancy or lactation was excluded. Diagnoses were based on clinical symptoms, serum thyroxine and TRAb, thyroid ultrasound and orbital computed tomography. The first round of RT-PCR for the TCR CDR3 was performed with the HTBI primer set and the Qiagen OneStep RT-PCR kit. Most expanded thyroid clonotypes (frequency above 0.001) were also detected in blood, a finding suggesting that blood repertoires may reflect thyroid immune responses. A 13 V-J signature model separated ophthalmopathy from stable hyperthyroidism, with roughly 88% sensitivity and 81% to 82% specificity in cross-validation and 80%/75% in testing. In validation, the model predicted progression to ophthalmopathy a median of 6.5 months before onset, with 70% to 71% sensitivity and 72.22% specificity. A discovery cohort of 95 to 100 patients, 43 with Graves' ophthalmopathy and 57 with stable Graves' hyperthyroidism, was used to find distinguishing TCR V-J signatures. Prospective prediction of ophthalmopathy was tested in an independent validation cohort consisting of 18 to 20 hyperthyroidism patients and approximately 16 patients who later progressed to ophthalmopathy. The 90 to 100 discovery patients were randomly split 7:3 into training and test sets. The study also compared thyroid tissue and blood T-cell repertoires from five or six Graves' hyperthyroidism patients. Following sampling, methimazole starting at 30 mg daily was given to hyperthyroidism patients, and high-dose intravenous methylprednisolone was given to ophthalmopathy patients. Libraries were constructed in a second round of multiplex PCR, after which size selection and purification were performed. Sequencing of the libraries was done on an Illumina HiSeq2000 using paired-end 100 bp reads. SOAPnuke was used to process the raw data, with reads discarded if the reads contained adapters or uncalled bases, had a mean Phred below 15, or lacked an exact constant-primer or identifier match. High-quality paired reads were merged with COPE v1.2.5, and unique nucleotide sequences were defined as clonotypes. MiTCR v1.1 was used to align clonotypes to the IMGT TRBV, TRBD and TRBJ reference segments. The analysis included only V-J combinations with a frequency above 0.0001, which together covered 99% to 99.2% of the repertoires. The TCS score was defined as the ratio of F50 (clonal expansion) to E x V (chaos), calculated using BLOSUM62-based TCRdist between CDR3 peptides within each V-J. Welch's t-statistics and random forest reduced 514 V-J features to 10 to 15, which were used in a naive Bayes classifier (R e1071). No statistical method was used to fix the sample size in advance, and group allocation was not hidden from the investigators. According to the paper, TCR Vbeta CDR3 sequencing was carried out on 135 peripheral blood samples, which came from some 41 ophthalmopathy, around 75 hyperthyroidism and roughly 17 progressor patients.

The sample consisted of peripheral blood mononuclear cells (PBMCs), taken at new diagnosis, from a patient treated with antithyroid drugs. The TCR originated in a woman aged 18-30 years with Graves disease. Donor details come from another sample of the same person, matched by shared clones. In this chain, TRBV5-6 is recombined with TRBJ2-5; 12 bases in between match TRBD1. The sequenced DNA is TGTGCCAGCAGCCTAGGGACAGGGGGCAAGAAGACCCAGTACTTC. Its translation is CASSLGTGGKKTQYF. With all but the CDR3 taken from the reference TRBV5-6 and TRBJ2-5 genes, the full variable domain is: DAGVTQSPTHLIKTRGQQVTLRCSPKSGHDTVSWYQQALGQGPQFIFQYYEEEERQRGNFPDRFSGHQFPNYSSELNVNALLLGDSALYLCASSLGTGGKKTQYFGPGTRLLVL.